This TCR beta chain was captured in a study of blood T cell repertoires in COVID-19. Study at large: COVID-19 samples from acute and convalescent phases originated in the United States, Italy and Spain. The analysed material was cDNA or gDNA that came from T cells, B-cell-depleted T cells, or PBMCs.

The CDR3 spans 16 residues. Losses at the gene ends were 0 bases for V and 3 bases for J; bases not matched to a gene: 5. Looked up from germline, CDR1 is MDHEN and CDR2 is SYDVKM. Under the authors' procedure: Estimated nucleated cell counts came from reference gene primer amplification. Method: immunoSEQ multiplex PCR; TCRdb's copy keeps in-frame clones and lacks some. V, J and clone size are those of that table, while D and trimming were read from the DNA. The sample lists 150,000 to 200,000 clones; about 88% were seen once. Sample: peripheral blood. The V call is TRBV28, the J call TRBJ2-7, with 10 bases aligning to TRBD1. The sequence was obtained from a woman of 80 years or more with acute or convalescent COVID-19. DNA of the CDR3: TGTGCCAGCAGTTTATGGGGGACAGGGGTCATCTACGAGCAGTACTTC. This gives the protein CASSLWGTGVIYEQYF.